The clone carrying this T cell receptor beta chain was seen at least ten times. The source of the sample is a study of T cells in Graves' hyperthyroidism and ophthalmopathy. The wider study: Staff took peripheral blood when the initial diagnosis was made, before any treatment began.

This CDR3 comprises 14 residues. Trimming removed 5 bases from V and 0 bases from J; junction bases left unmatched: 3. Germline V gene data show CDR1 as MNHEY and CDR2 as SMNVEV (reference sequence). TCR beta CDR3 sequences were amplified from RNA transcripts. The TCR CDR3 was amplified in a first-round RT-PCR using the HTBI primer set. A single record per CDR3 protein comes from TCRdb applying MiXCR to the multiplex PCR reads. This sample carries hundreds of thousands of distinct CDR3 sequences, about a sixth of them seen once, and the ten largest clones take approximately 20%. It was considered stable Graves' hyperthyroidism when ophthalmopathy did not progress within 18 months. Uncontrolled infections, other autoimmune diseases, pregnancy or lactation led to exclusion of patients.

Sequenced material: blood. This chain uses TRBV27 with TRBJ1-1, with TRBD1 matching 7 bases. This clonotype originated in a young woman with Graves' hyperthyroidism. DNA of the CDR3: TGTGCCAGCAGTATGACAGGGTTGAACACTGAAGCTTTCTTT. Its protein is CASSMTGLNTEAFF.